The rows below give T cell receptor beta chains drawn from one sample of a study of blood T cell repertoires in COVID-19. Method: immunoSEQ multiplex PCR; TCRdb's copy keeps in-frame clones and lacks some. The data show 390,000 or so clones, with approximately 87% seen just once and about 10% held by the top ten. The material sequenced was peripheral blood. Source of these receptors: a woman aged 25 to 39 with COVID-19, enrolled during active disease. Both conserved end residues are part of each CDR3. A D gene is named only where the DNA matches it firmly.

v_call d_call cdr3_aa
TRBV5-1 . CASSLGGNEQFF
TRBV3-1/TRBV3-2 TRBD1 CASSQVPGQGFAYF
TRBV10-3 . CAISEVGEYNEQFF
TRBV14 . CASGLGAEQYF
TRBV5-1 . CASSLGGQPNEQFF
TRBV27 TRBD2 CASSGWTSGTWEQYF
TRBV6-6 TRBD1 CASKHLTGANYGYTF
TRBV7-9 . CASSADRAKERETQYF
TRBV19 TRBD1 CASSDRVNEKLFF
TRBV10-3 TRBD2 CAISRQTSGGAGTDTQYF
TRBV10-3 . CAISESGHLDEQFF
TRBV7-2 . CASSGLFSTDTQYF
TRBV2 . CASSEGAAGQETQYF
TRBV29-1 TRBD2 CSVRSGDSYEQYF
TRBV19 . CASSLSVVQPQHF
TRBV29-1 . CSVEDGGVYTF
TRBV19 . CASSKGQGKEKLFF
TRBV4-1 . CASSQDSQQFYEQYF
TRBV7-2 . CASFLDASERTDTQYF
TRBV4-3 . CASSQGRTAGETQYF
TRBV18 TRBD2 CASSPQSASGSYEQYF
TRBV24-1 TRBD1 CATSGQGGLPQHF
TRBV6-5 . CASSFRTVANEKLFF
TRBV4-1 . CASSQDGPSRAYEQYF
TRBV15 . CATSRDPGDAEKLFF
TRBV18 TRBD2 CASSPRSGSNEQFF
TRBV24-1 . CATSDLEVNEQFF
TRBV5-1 TRBD2 CASSLALLAGGPYNEQFF
TRBV2 TRBD2 CASSTSGRGETQYF